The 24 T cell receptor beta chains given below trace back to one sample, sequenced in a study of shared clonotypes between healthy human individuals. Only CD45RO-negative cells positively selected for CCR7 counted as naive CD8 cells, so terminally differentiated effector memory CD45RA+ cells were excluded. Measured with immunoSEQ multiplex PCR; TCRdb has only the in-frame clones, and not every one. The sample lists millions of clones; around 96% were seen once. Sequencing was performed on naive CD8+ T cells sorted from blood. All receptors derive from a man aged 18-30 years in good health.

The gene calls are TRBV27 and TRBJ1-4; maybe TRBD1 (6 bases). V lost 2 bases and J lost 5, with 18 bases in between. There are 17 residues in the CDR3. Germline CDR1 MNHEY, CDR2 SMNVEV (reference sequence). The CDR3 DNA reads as TGTGCCAGCAGTTTAGTAGGAGTTAGGGGGTTAAATGAAAAACTGTTTTTT. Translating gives CASSLVGVRGLNEKLFF.

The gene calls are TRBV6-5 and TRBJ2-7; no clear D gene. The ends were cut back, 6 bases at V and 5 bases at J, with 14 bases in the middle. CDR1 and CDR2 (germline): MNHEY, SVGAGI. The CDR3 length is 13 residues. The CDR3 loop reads CASSTSSRHEQYF. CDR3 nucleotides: TGTGCCAGCAGCACGTCTTCCCGCCACGAGCAGTACTTC.

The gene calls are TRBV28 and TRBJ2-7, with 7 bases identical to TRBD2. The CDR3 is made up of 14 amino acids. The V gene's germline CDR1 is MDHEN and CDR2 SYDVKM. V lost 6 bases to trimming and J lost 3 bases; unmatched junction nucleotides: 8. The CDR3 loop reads CASSWGTGGYEQYF. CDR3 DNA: TGTGCCAGCAGCTGGGGAACGGGGGGCTACGAGCAGTACTTC.

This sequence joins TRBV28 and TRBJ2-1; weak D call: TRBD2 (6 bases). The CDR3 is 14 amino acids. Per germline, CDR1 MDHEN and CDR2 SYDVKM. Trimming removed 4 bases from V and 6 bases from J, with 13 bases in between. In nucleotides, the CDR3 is TGTGCCAGCAGTTCCAGGCCGGGACTCAATGAGCAGTTCTTC. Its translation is CASSSRPGLNEQFF.

CDR3 sequence (DNA): TGCGCCAGCAGCCAAGAGTATTGGAGCTACGAGCAGTACTTC. Its translation: CASSQEYWSYEQYF. This rearrangement joins TRBV4-1 to TRBJ2-7, with D hard to call. With 0 bases removed from V and 3 bases from J, the gap between germline ends came to 9 bases. From germline, CDR1 is MGHRA and CDR2 YSYEKL. CDR3 size: 14 residues.

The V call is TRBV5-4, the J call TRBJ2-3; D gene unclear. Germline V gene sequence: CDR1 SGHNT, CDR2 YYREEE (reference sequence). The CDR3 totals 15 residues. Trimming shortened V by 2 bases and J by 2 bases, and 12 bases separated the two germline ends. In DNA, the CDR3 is TGTGCCAGCAGCTTTGGTGGCGGTTACACAGATACGCAGTATTTT. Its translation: CASSFGGGYTDTQYF.

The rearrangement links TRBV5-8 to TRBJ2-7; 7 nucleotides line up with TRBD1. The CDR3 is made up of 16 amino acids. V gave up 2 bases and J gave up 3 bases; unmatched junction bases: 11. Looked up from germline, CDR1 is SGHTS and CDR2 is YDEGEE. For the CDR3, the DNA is TGTGCCAGCAGCTTCCCATCGACAGGGTTATTCTACGAGCAGTACTTC. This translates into CASSFPSTGLFYEQYF.

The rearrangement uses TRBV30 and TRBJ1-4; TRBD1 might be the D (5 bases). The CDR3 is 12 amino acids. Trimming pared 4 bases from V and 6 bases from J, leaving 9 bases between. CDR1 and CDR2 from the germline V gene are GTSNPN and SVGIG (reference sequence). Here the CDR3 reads CAWNDSYEKLFF. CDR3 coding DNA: TGTGCCTGGAACGACAGTTATGAAAAACTGTTTTTT.

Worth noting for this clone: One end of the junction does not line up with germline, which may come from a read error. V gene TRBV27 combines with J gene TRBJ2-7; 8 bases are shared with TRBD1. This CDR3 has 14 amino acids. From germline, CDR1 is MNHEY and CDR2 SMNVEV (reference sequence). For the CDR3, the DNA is TGTGCCAGCAGTATATCTACAGGGGGCTACGAGCAGTACTTC. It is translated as CASSISTGGYEQYF.

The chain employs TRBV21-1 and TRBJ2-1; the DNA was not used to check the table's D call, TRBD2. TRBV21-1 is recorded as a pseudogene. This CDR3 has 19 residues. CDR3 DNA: TGTGCCAGCAGCAAAGCCTCTGTGACTAGCGGCAAGGGGACTAATGAGCAGTTCTTC. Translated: CASSKASVTSGKGTNEQFF.

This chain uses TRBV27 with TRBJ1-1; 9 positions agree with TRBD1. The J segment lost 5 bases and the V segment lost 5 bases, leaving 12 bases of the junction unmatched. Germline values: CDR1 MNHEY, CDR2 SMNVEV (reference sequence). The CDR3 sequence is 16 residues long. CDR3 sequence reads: CASSLRQGELWTEAFF. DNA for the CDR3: TGTGCCAGCAGTCTAAGACAGGGGGAACTGTGGACTGAAGCTTTCTTT.

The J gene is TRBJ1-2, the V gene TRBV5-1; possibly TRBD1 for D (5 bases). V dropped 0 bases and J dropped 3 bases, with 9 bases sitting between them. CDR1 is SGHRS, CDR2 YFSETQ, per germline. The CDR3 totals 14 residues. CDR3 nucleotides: TGCGCCAGCAGCTTGGAATGGGGGGACTATGGCTACACCTTC. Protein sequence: CASSLEWGDYGYTF.

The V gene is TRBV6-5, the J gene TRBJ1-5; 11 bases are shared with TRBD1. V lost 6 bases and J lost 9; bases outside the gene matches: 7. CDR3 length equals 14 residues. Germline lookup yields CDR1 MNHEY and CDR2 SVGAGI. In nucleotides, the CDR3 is TGTGCCAGCAGCCCGGGACAGGGGGAAAGGCCCCAGCATTTT. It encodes CASSPGQGERPQHF.

DNA for the CDR3: TGTGCCAGCAGCTTGAAGGGCGACAATCAGCCCCAGCATTTT. Translated: CASSLKGDNQPQHF. The chain links TRBV5-6 to TRBJ1-5; D is unclear. The V and J ends lost 1 base and 3 bases respectively, with 8 bases between them. Germline values: CDR1 SGHDT, CDR2 YYEEEE. The CDR3 is 14 residues long.

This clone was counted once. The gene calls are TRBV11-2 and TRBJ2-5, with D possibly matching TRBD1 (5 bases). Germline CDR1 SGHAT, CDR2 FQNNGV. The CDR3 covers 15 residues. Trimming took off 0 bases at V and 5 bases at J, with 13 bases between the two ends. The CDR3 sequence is CASSLEWSRAETQYF. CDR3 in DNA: TGTGCCAGCAGCTTAGAGTGGTCCAGGGCTGAGACCCAGTACTTC.

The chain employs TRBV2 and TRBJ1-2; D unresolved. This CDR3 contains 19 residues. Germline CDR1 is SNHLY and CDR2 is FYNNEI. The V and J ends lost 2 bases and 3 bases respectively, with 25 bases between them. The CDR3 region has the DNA TGTGCCAGCAGTGAACCGCCTCTGGAGGGAATTACTCTCGACTATGGCTACACCTTC. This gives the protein CASSEPPLEGITLDYGYTF.

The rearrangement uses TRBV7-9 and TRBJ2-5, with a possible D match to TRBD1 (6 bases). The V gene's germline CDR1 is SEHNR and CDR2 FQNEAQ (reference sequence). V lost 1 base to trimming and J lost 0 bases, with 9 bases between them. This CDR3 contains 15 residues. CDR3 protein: CASSLGTEYQETQYF. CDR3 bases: TGTGCCAGCAGCTTAGGGACAGAGTACCAAGAGACCCAGTACTTC.

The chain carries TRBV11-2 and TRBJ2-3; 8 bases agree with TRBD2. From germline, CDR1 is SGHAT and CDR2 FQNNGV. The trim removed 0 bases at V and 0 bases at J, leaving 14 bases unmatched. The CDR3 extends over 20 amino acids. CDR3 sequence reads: CASSLDNRAGGYPSTDTQYF. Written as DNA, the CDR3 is TGTGCCAGCAGCTTAGATAATCGGGCGGGGGGTTACCCTAGCACAGATACGCAGTATTTT.

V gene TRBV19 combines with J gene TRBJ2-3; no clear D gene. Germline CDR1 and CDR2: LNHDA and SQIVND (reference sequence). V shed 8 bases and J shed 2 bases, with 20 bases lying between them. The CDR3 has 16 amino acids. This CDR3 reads CASSYMTISTTDTQYF. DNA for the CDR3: TGTGCCAGTTCTTACATGACAATTAGCACCACAGATACGCAGTATTTT.

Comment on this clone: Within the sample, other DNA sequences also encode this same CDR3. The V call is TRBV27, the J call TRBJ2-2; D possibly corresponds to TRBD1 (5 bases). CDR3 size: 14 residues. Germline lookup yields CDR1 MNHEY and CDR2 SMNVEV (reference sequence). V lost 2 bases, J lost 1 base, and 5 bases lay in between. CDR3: CASSLGQNTGELFF. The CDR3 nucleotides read TGTGCCAGCAGTTTAGGACAGAACACCGGGGAGCTGTTTTTT.

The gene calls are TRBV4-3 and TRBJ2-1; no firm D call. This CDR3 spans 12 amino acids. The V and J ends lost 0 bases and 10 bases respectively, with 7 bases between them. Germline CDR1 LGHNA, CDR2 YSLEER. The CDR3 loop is CASSQDGPEQFF. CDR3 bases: TGCGCCAGCAGCCAAGATGGCCCCGAGCAGTTCTTC.

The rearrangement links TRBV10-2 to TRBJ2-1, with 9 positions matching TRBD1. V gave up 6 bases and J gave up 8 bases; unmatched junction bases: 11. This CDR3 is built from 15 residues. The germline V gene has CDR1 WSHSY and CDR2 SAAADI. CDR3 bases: TGCGCCAGCAGACTCACAGGGGGCGAATTTTATGAGCAGTTCTTC. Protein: CASRLTGGEFYEQFF.

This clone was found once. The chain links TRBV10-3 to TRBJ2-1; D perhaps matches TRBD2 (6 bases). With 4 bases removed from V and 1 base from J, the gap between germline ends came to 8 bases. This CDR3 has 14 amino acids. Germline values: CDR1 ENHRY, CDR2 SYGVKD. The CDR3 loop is CAISAGESYNEQFF. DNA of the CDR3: TGTGCCATCAGTGCGGGGGAATCCTACAATGAGCAGTTCTTC.

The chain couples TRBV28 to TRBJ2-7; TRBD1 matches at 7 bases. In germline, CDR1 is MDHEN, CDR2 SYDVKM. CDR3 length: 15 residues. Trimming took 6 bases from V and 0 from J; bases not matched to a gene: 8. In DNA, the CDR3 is TGTGCCAGCAGCCACCGGGACAGCTACTCCTACGAGCAGTACTTC. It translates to CASSHRDSYSYEQYF.